Below, one T cell receptor beta chain is given with its context. Its antigen is still unknown. These data belong to a study of cytomegalovirus exposure and HLA in healthy donors. Study-wide results and limits: Sequence variants that were highly shared formed a cluster that was likely a sequencing artifact.

The study ran its PCR with 60 Vbeta and 13 Jbeta primers. Repertoires were generated with immunoSEQ multiplex PCR, while TCRdb's copy carries only in-frame clones and drops some. The sample comprises 150,000 or so clones, around 84% of which are singletons, and 3% rests with the top ten. The receptor was derived from a man in his forties or fifties in good health and CMV-seropositive. Specimen: PBMCs.

The CDR3 sequence is CATSRGRRGYHNEQFF. As DNA, the CDR3 is TGTGCCACCAGCAGAGGGCGCAGGGGTTACCACAATGAGCAGTTCTTC. V and J are TRBV15 and TRBJ2-1; possible D gene TRBD1, 6 bases. The CDR3 consists of 16 residues. Germline V gives CDR1 LNHNV, CDR2 YYDKDF (reference sequence). V was clipped by 1 base and J by 5 bases, with 15 bases between them.